A selection of T cell receptor beta chains follows, all from one sample in a study of blood T cell repertoires in COVID-19. Profiling relied on immunoSEQ multiplex PCR, and the TCRdb table lists in-frame clones only, not all of them. The repertoire consists of 270,000 or so clones, with about nine tenths occurring once and the leading ten covering about 3%. Sequencing was performed on peripheral blood. These receptors were collected from a woman aged 30 to 39 with active or convalescent COVID-19. Both conserved end residues are part of each CDR3. D genes are given only for firm matches. Only some rows state a clone size, as once, few, many or a class for expanded clones.

V gene: TRBV2; D gene: .; J gene: TRBJ1-1; clone size: .; CDR3 protein: CAPHLGHGTEAFF; CDR3 DNA: TGTGCCCCACACCTGGGTCACGGGACTGAAGCTTTCTTT
V gene: TRBV6-6; D gene: TRBD1; J gene: TRBJ1-6; clone size: many; CDR3 protein: CASCRDSNNSPLHF; CDR3 DNA: TGTGCCAGTTGTAGGGACAGTAATAATTCACCCCTCCACTTT
V gene: TRBV6-1; D gene: .; J gene: TRBJ1-1; clone size: .; CDR3 protein: CASSESGDTEAFF; CDR3 DNA: TGTGCCAGCAGTGAATCGGGAGACACTGAAGCTTTCTTT
V gene: TRBV6-5; D gene: .; J gene: TRBJ2-1; clone size: .; CDR3 protein: CASSYPSGYPGEQFF; CDR3 DNA: TGTGCCAGCAGTTACCCTTCAGGGTATCCTGGTGAGCAGTTCTTC
V gene: TRBV7-2; D gene: .; J gene: TRBJ1-4; clone size: .; CDR3 protein: CASSLIGAPNEKLFF; CDR3 DNA: TGTGCCAGCAGCTTAATAGGGGCTCCTAATGAAAAACTGTTTTTT
V gene: TRBV28; D gene: .; J gene: TRBJ1-5; clone size: .; CDR3 protein: CASTSASQPQHF; CDR3 DNA: TGTGCCAGCACATCCGCCAGTCAGCCCCAGCATTTT
V gene: TRBV7-2; D gene: .; J gene: TRBJ2-7; clone size: .; CDR3 protein: CASSLGRGAYEQYF; CDR3 DNA: TGTGCCAGCAGCTTAGGTCGGGGTGCCTACGAGCAGTACTTC
V gene: TRBV5-4; D gene: TRBD2; J gene: TRBJ2-3; clone size: .; CDR3 protein: CASSKGLAGGSDTQYF; CDR3 DNA: TGTGCCAGCAGCAAGGGACTAGCGGGGGGGTCAGATACGCAGTATTTT
V gene: TRBV4-3; D gene: .; J gene: TRBJ2-3; clone size: few; CDR3 protein: CASSQDFRLADTQYF; CDR3 DNA: TGCGCCAGCAGCCAAGACTTCCGGCTAGCAGATACGCAGTATTTT
V gene: TRBV4-1; D gene: .; J gene: TRBJ2-7; clone size: .; CDR3 protein: CASSQDPLRSSTEQYF; CDR3 DNA: TGCGCCAGCAGCCAAGATCCCTTACGCTCGTCTACCGAGCAGTACTTC
V gene: TRBV9; D gene: TRBD1; J gene: TRBJ1-2; clone size: .; CDR3 protein: CASSVEAGGIYGYTF; CDR3 DNA: TGTGCCAGCAGCGTAGAGGCAGGGGGAATCTATGGCTACACCTTC
V gene: TRBV3-1/TRBV3-2; D gene: .; J gene: TRBJ1-5; clone size: few; CDR3 protein: CASSQATDSNQPQHF; CDR3 DNA: TGTGCCAGCAGCCAAGCTACAGATAGCAATCAGCCCCAGCATTTT
V gene: TRBV24-1; D gene: .; J gene: TRBJ2-7; clone size: .; CDR3 protein: CATSDSGRVSYEQYF; CDR3 DNA: TGTGCCACCAGTGATTCGGGCAGGGTAAGTTACGAGCAGTACTTC
V gene: TRBV9; D gene: .; J gene: TRBJ1-4; clone size: .; CDR3 protein: CASSERVGTDRFLGNEKLFF; CDR3 DNA: TGTGCCAGCAGTGAGCGGGTGGGGACTGACCGATTTTTGGGTAATGAAAAACTGTTTTTT
V gene: TRBV7-2; D gene: TRBD1; J gene: TRBJ1-2; clone size: .; CDR3 protein: CASSLAGGTGYGYTF; CDR3 DNA: TGTGCCAGCAGCTTAGCAGGGGGCACAGGTTATGGCTACACCTTC
V gene: TRBV29-1; D gene: TRBD2; J gene: TRBJ2-7; clone size: .; CDR3 protein: CSATGLAGYEQYF; CDR3 DNA: TGCAGCGCAACGGGACTAGCGGGCTACGAGCAGTACTTC
V gene: TRBV27; D gene: .; J gene: TRBJ1-1; clone size: once; CDR3 protein: CASSLEGRLGATEAFF; CDR3 DNA: TGTGCCAGCAGTTTGGAAGGACGCCTGGGGGCCACTGAAGCTTTCTTT
V gene: TRBV21-1; D gene: .; J gene: TRBJ1-1; clone size: .; CDR3 protein: CASSMTLDRGAFF; CDR3 DNA: TGTGCCAGCAGCATGACCCTCGACCGGGGGGCTTTCTTT
V gene: TRBV5-1; D gene: TRBD2; J gene: TRBJ2-5; clone size: .; CDR3 protein: CASSNGLAEETQYF; CDR3 DNA: TGCGCCAGCAGCAACGGACTAGCGGAAGAGACCCAGTACTTC
V gene: TRBV18; D gene: TRBD1; J gene: TRBJ2-7; clone size: .; CDR3 protein: CASSPTDRGIGEQYF; CDR3 DNA: TGTGCCAGCTCACCGACGGACAGGGGAATTGGCGAGCAGTACTTC
V gene: TRBV11-1; D gene: .; J gene: TRBJ2-1; clone size: .; CDR3 protein: CASRPDSSVNEQFF; CDR3 DNA: TGTGCCAGCAGACCTGACAGCTCTGTCAATGAGCAGTTCTTC
V gene: TRBV6-5; D gene: .; J gene: TRBJ1-2; clone size: .; CDR3 protein: CASSTGGLNYGYTF; CDR3 DNA: TGTGCCAGCAGTACCGGGGGGCTTAACTATGGCTACACCTTC
V gene: TRBV29-1; D gene: .; J gene: TRBJ1-2; clone size: .; CDR3 protein: CSVAFDSYGYTF; CDR3 DNA: TGCAGCGTTGCTTTCGACAGTTATGGCTACACCTTC
V gene: TRBV19; D gene: .; J gene: TRBJ1-1; clone size: .; CDR3 protein: CASSMRGNTEAFF; CDR3 DNA: TGTGCCAGTAGTATGCGGGGGAACACTGAAGCTTTCTTT
V gene: TRBV29-1; D gene: TRBD1; J gene: TRBJ1-1; clone size: few; CDR3 protein: CSVARDRFMNTEAFF; CDR3 DNA: TGCAGCGTTGCCCGGGACAGATTCATGAACACTGAAGCTTTCTTT
V gene: TRBV19; D gene: TRBD1; J gene: TRBJ1-2; clone size: once; CDR3 protein: CASSISDRAHYGYTF; CDR3 DNA: TGTGCCAGTAGTATCTCCGACAGGGCACACTATGGCTACACCTTC
V gene: TRBV5-4; D gene: .; J gene: TRBJ1-1; clone size: .; CDR3 protein: CASSQSPGNTEAFF; CDR3 DNA: TGTGCCAGCAGCCAAAGTCCAGGGAACACTGAAGCTTTCTTT
V gene: TRBV4-3; D gene: .; J gene: TRBJ2-3; clone size: .; CDR3 protein: CASSRALGGTDTQYF; CDR3 DNA: TGCGCCAGCAGCCGGGCATTAGGGGGCACAGATACGCAGTATTTT
V gene: TRBV9; D gene: TRBD1; J gene: TRBJ1-3; clone size: .; CDR3 protein: CASSPSGQGGNTIYF; CDR3 DNA: TGTGCCAGCAGCCCCTCAGGACAGGGAGGAAACACCATATATTTT
V gene: TRBV11-3; D gene: .; J gene: TRBJ2-1; clone size: .; CDR3 protein: CASSYSPGQNNEQFF; CDR3 DNA: TGTGCCAGCAGTTATTCCCCGGGACAAAACAATGAGCAGTTCTTC
V gene: TRBV7-6; D gene: TRBD1; J gene: TRBJ2-4; clone size: .; CDR3 protein: CASSFEDRGPQYF; CDR3 DNA: TGTGCCAGCAGCTTCGAGGACAGGGGGCCGCAGTACTTC
V gene: TRBV28; D gene: .; J gene: TRBJ1-5; clone size: .; CDR3 protein: CASSSRGQPQHF; CDR3 DNA: TGTGCCAGCAGTTCCCGGGGTCAGCCCCAGCATTTT
V gene: TRBV19; D gene: TRBD1; J gene: TRBJ1-2; clone size: .; CDR3 protein: CASKGQGLSGYTF; CDR3 DNA: TGTGCCAGTAAAGGACAGGGCTTAAGTGGCTACACCTTC
V gene: TRBV2; D gene: .; J gene: TRBJ1-3; clone size: few; CDR3 protein: CASRPRFSGNTIYF; CDR3 DNA: TGTGCCAGCAGGCCACGGTTCTCTGGAAACACCATATATTTT
V gene: TRBV6-2/TRBV6-3; D gene: .; J gene: TRBJ1-5; clone size: few; CDR3 protein: CASSYSPYEGGSNQPQHF; CDR3 DNA: TGTGCCAGCAGTTACTCTCCTTATGAAGGCGGGAGCAATCAGCCCCAGCATTTT
V gene: TRBV5-1; D gene: .; J gene: TRBJ2-2; clone size: .; CDR3 protein: CASSLDRNTGELFF; CDR3 DNA: TGCGCCAGCAGCTTGGACAGGAACACCGGGGAGCTGTTTTTT